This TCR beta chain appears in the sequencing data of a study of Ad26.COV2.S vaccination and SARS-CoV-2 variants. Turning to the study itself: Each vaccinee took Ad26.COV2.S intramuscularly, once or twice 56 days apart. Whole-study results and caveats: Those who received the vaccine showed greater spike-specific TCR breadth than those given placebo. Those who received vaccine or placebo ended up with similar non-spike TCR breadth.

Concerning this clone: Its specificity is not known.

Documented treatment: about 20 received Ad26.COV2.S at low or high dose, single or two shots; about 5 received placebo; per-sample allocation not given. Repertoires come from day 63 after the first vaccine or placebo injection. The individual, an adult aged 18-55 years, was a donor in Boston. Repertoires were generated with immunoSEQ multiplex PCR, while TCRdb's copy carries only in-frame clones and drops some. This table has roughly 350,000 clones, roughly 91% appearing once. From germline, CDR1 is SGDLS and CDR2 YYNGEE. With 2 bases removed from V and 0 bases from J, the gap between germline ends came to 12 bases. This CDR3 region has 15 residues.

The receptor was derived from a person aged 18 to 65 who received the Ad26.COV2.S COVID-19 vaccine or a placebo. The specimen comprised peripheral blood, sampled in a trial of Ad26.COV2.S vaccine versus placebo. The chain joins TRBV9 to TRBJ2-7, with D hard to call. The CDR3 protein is CASSVGRASSYEQYF. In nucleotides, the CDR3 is TGTGCCAGCAGCGTCGGAAGAGCTAGCTCCTACGAGCAGTACTTC.